This TCR beta chain came from a study of cytomegalovirus exposure and HLA in healthy donors (dated by TCRdb to about 2017). As for the study more broadly: An earlier analysis of about 560 of the donors reported 276 Gb of sequence data and around 120 million unique TCR beta sequences obtained from around 180 million T cells. An early release covering about 600 HLA-typed donors comprised approximately 290 gigabases of sequencing data and tens of millions of unique TCR sequences. Of the approximately 400 genotyped donors, roughly 80% fell in the genetic ancestry cluster associated with self-reported Caucasian donors. The study was designed to test whether signatures of past pathogen exposure could be identified by cataloging public T cell receptors. The study profiled the T cell repertoires of around 700 subjects by immunosequencing and related them to cytomegalovirus serostatus. Besides the first cohort of 666 subjects, a separate validation cohort made up of about 120 different subjects was used. The study combined high-throughput TCR immunosequencing, statistical association of individual TCRs with disease status, and machine learning to predict cytomegalovirus infection status. A later analysis re-examined previously published TCR beta repertoires from hundreds of donors and added high-resolution HLA genotyping to investigate patterns of TCR occurrence. Rather than drawing on any new phenotypic data, the later analysis identified candidate immune exposures from TCR beta sequences and the way those sequences occurred across donors. To decide whether each TCR beta V gene segment behaved as functional or pseudogenic, an earlier analysis of fewer than 750 of the donors relied on high-throughput TCR beta sequencing. Donor age, sex, ethnicity and CMV serostatus were compiled together with the repertoire data. A later genetic analysis used genome-wide SNP genotypes for about 55% of the 666 donors, treating that subset as a discovery cohort. Every repertoire in the discovery cohort had been generated on one and the same sequencing platform. Both class I and class II loci were covered by HLA typing, at four-digit resolution. The number of typed donors differed by locus: roughly 620-630 for A, B, C, DRB1 and DQB1; approximately 520 for DQA1; roughly 600 for DPA1; and around 470 for DPB1. Because of strong linkage in the cohort, four or five DR-DQ haplotypes were treated as single units for association and clustering. On average, about 240,000 unique TCR beta nucleotide sequences were sequenced per donor among 300 to 500 genotyped donors of the cohort, with roughly 18% of those sequences being non-productive. Summary of the overall study and its limitations: A few of the identified cytomegalovirus-associated TCR beta chains were confirmed in vitro to be specific for cytomegalovirus antigens. According to a later analysis, parvovirus B19, influenza, CMV and Epstein-Barr virus appeared linked to several top co-occurrence clusters. A later analysis found that HLA-associated TCR beta chains were more clonally expanded and had lower generation probabilities than equally common non-associated chains. Because HLA typing was unavailable for some donors at each locus, only the typed subset was used in association tests. A cluster of highly shared sequence variants was judged likely to be a technical artifact of the sequencing pipeline. The classifier was reported to diagnose cytomegalovirus status with high specificity and sensitivity in both the original cohort and the validation cohort. In a later genetic analysis, a missense DCLRE1C variant was associated with V-gene and J-gene trimming of TCR beta chains, and the association was replicated in an independent cohort. Across donors, most TCR sequences were observed very rarely, whereas some public TCRs were present in many individuals. Linkage disequilibrium might explain the correlated functional status among segregating V segments, but an unknown experimental factor could not be ruled out. In a later analysis, most CMV-associated TCR beta chains were found to appear HLA-restricted, with HLA associations seemingly driven largely by CMV exposure. In a later analysis, around 15,000 TCR beta sequences were associated with specific HLA alleles at a false discovery rate of 0.05. The authors suggested that the approach could potentially be extended to other disease states and immunological phenotypes. An earlier analysis of around 500 of the donors showed that most TCR beta V segments appeared in productive rearrangements either about 90% or about 30% of the time, which broadly matched IMGT annotations. The study gave a list of 150 to 200 TCR beta chains associated with cytomegalovirus. Because counts were too low, roughly 17 rarely observed V segments, including chromosome 9 orphons, were left out of the earlier analysis of 587 of the donors. This cohort had only TCR beta chains sequenced, and the lack of alpha or paired-chain data limited which features could be detected. The 87-base-pair reads could not distinguish some IMGT-functional V segments, including TRBV6-2 and TRBV6-3, so those segments were excluded. The only immune exposure information available for the cohort was CMV serostatus. A further reported finding was that TCR beta sequences accurately predicted the HLA-A and HLA-B alleles for most subjects in the first cohort. Sequencing depth was assumed to be roughly uniform across donors in the presence/absence analyses, though that assumption may not hold. When HLA alleles, especially DR and DQ, strongly co-occurred, TCR associations were difficult to assign to individual alleles. A later analysis found that TCR association rates varied across HLA loci, with DRB1 alleles showing the most associated TCRs and HLA-C alleles the fewest. In a later genetic analysis, fewer N-insertions in productive TCRs were reported among donors in an Asian-associated ancestry cluster than the approximately 670-donor mean.

With regard to this clone: It has no known antigen specificity. The input lacks base qualities; no much larger clone sits a single base away.

Reading from cysteine to phenylalanine, the CDR3 counts 14 amino acids. Of the read, only the CDR3 DNA is kept; its 42 bases are in frame from base 1. The cohort consisted of 600 or so healthy bone marrow donors. At the time of sampling, every cohort member was nominally healthy, though immune exposures that went unrecorded were likely present. The donor was CMV seropositive and belonged to the group of about 290 seropositive cohort members. A peripheral blood sample was collected from each donor, and TCR beta sequencing was performed on peripheral blood mononuclear cells. The Qiagen DNeasy Blood Extraction Kit was used to extract genomic DNA from the blood cell samples. Receptor libraries were prepared by the immunoSEQ multiplex PCR assay. The multiplex PCR relied on a mix of 60 forward primers for TCR Vbeta segments and 13 reverse primers for TCR Jbeta segments. The CDR3 region of rearranged TCR beta genes was amplified from genomic DNA with a multiplex PCR assay. The amplified TCR beta libraries were sequenced on the Illumina HiSeq System as 87-base-pair reads. The paper's processing steps were these. In a later analysis, approximately 74 million unique TCR beta chains were counted across the roughly 700 repertoires, and approximately 11 million of these chains were shared by at least two donors. Raw reads were error-corrected and collapsed into unique sequences by a nearest-neighbor algorithm in which closely related sequences were merged to remove PCR and sequencing errors. Alignment of CDR3 sequences to IMGT reference sequences was used to assign V, D and J gene segments. For a sequence to be retained, a match of at least six nucleotides to both a V gene segment and a J gene segment was required. A rearrangement was called productive if the CDR3 had no stop codons and remained in frame with V and J, and every other rearrangement was called non-productive. Following IMGT convention, CDR3 was defined as the stretch from the second conserved V-encoded cysteine to the conserved J-encoded phenylalanine. The earlier analysis of about 640 of the donors excluded any sequence lacking an unambiguous match to a single V gene segment. In an earlier analysis of approximately 560 of the donors, a V segment was called functional when productive rearrangements were above 56.7%, and segregating when the standard deviation between donors exceeded 5%. To diagnose cytomegalovirus status from the catalog of TCR beta chain sequences, a statistical classification framework was built. In a later analysis, V and J genes were assigned by comparing TCR nucleotide sequences against IMGT/GENE-DB human TR gene sequences. The TCRdist pipeline was used in a later analysis to assign CDR3 sequences and most-parsimonious VDJ recombination scenarios. In a later analysis, every TCR beta chain was defined by the combination of its CDR3 amino acid sequence and its V-gene family, and reads without a unique V-gene family were dropped. As a way to deal with suspected cross-contamination and a sequencing artifact, a later analysis dropped hundreds of nucleotide sequences that were highly shared and had low generation probability. In a later analysis, a clonal expansion index was calculated for each public chain from normalized within-repertoire ranks of inferred template counts. Generation probabilities in a later analysis came from a VDJ recombination model fitted to out-of-frame rearrangements, and those results were checked against IGoR. In a later analysis, TCR-TCR, TCR-HLA and TCR-CMV co-occurrence was scored with hypergeometric tests, and a repertoire-size bias correction was applied to TCR pairs. False discovery rates were estimated in a later analysis by permuting HLA or CMV assignments 20 times. In a later analysis, co-occurring TCRs were grouped using DBSCAN, with TCRdist sequence similarity added in when clustering inside HLA-allele-positive subsets. Co-occurrence clustering excluded repertoires with fewer than 30,000 or more than 120,000 public chains, plus five with anomalous nucleotide sharing. TCRdb stores this immuneACCESS table with in-frame sequences only. Part of the clones is absent; in the studies checked, under half of the shortfall reflects unresolved V genes, and no reason is known for the rest. The V and J calls and clone size were taken over from that table, and D and trimming were inferred from the DNA. Across this sample there are approximately 100,000 clones, with approximately 73% seen only once. The top ten constitute about 4% of the sample.

The clonotype was recovered from a woman aged 45-65 years in good health and CMV-seropositive. The sample comprised PBMCs. This chain joins TRBV1 to TRBJ2-1; the D call in the table, TRBD2, was not verified against the DNA. TRBV1 is termed a pseudogene. The nucleotides read TGCACCAGCAGCCATAGCGGGAGAGGCTATGAGCAGTTCTTC. It is translated as CTSSHSGRGYEQFF.